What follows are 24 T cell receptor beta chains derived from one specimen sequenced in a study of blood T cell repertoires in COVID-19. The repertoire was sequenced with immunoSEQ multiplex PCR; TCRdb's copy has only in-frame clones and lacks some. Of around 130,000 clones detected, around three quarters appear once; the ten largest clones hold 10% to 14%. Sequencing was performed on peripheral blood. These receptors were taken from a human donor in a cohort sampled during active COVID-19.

CDR3 bases: TGTGCCAGCAGTTACTCGGACAGGGGGCTGAATGAGCAGTTCTTC. The encoded protein is CASSYSDRGLNEQFF. The chain is built from TRBV6-5 and TRBJ2-1; 11 positions agree with TRBD1. Germline V gives CDR1 MNHEY, CDR2 SVGAGI. V dropped 0 bases and J dropped 7; count of bases not matched to a gene: 2. This CDR3 spans 15 amino acids.

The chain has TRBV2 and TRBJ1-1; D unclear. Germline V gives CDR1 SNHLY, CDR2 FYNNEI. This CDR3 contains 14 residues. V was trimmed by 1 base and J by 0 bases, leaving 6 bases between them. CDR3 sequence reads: CASSEGSVNTEAFF. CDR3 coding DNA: TGTGCCAGCAGTGAAGGATCAGTGAACACTGAAGCTTTCTTT.

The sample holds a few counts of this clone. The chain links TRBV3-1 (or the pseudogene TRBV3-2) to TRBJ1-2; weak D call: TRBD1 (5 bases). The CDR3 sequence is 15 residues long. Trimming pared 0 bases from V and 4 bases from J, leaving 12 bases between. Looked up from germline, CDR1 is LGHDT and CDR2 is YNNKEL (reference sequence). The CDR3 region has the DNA TGTGCCAGCAGCCAAGAAGAGACAGCTATCTATGGCTACACCTTC. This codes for CASSQEETAIYGYTF.

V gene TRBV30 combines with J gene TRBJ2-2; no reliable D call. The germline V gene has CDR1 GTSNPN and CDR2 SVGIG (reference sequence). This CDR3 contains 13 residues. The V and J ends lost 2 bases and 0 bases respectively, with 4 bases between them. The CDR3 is CAWSRANTGELFF. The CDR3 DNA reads TGTGCCTGGAGTCGTGCGAACACCGGGGAGCTGTTTTTT.

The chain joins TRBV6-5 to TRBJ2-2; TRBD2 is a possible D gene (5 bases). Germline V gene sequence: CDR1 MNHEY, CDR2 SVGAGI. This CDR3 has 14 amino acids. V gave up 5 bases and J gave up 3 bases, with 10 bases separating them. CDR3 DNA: TGTGCCAGCAGTCCCCGGGGATACACCGGGGAGCTGTTTTTT. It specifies CASSPRGYTGELFF.

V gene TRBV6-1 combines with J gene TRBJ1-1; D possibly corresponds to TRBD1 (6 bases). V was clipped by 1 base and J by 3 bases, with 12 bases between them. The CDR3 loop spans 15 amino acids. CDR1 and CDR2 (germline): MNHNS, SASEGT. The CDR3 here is CASSEGAGVDTEAFF. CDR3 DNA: TGTGCCAGCAGTGAAGGGGCAGGGGTGGACACTGAAGCTTTCTTT.

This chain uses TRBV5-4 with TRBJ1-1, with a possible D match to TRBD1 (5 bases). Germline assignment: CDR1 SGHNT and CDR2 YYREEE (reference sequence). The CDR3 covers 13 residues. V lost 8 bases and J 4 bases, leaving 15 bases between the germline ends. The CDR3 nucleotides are TGTGCCAGTACCTTCGCCGGGGGCACTGAAGCTTTCTTT. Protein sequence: CASTFAGGTEAFF.

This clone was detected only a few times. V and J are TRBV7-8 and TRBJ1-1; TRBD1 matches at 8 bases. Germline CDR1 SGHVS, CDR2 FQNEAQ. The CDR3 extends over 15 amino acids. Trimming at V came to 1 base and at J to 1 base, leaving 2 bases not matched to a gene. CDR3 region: CASSLDQGANTEAFF. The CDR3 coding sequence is TGTGCCAGCAGCTTAGATCAGGGGGCGAACACTGAAGCTTTCTTT.

CDR3 sequence reads: CASSYPARGHTGELFF. CDR3 in DNA: TGTGCCAGCAGTTACCCCGCCAGGGGGCATACCGGGGAGCTGTTTTTT. The genes are TRBV6-5 and TRBJ2-2, with 8 bases identical to TRBD1. V lost 2 bases, J lost 5 bases, and 7 bases stayed unmatched. This CDR3 is 16 amino acids long. Germline CDR1 reads MNHEY; CDR2 reads SVGAGI.

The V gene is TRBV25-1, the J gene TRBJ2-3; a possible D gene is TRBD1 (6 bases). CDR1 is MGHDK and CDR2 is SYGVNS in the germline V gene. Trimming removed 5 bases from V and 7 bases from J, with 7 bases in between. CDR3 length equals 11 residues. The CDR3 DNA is TGTGCCAGCAGTCAGGGGAATACGCAGTATTTT. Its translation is CASSQGNTQYF.

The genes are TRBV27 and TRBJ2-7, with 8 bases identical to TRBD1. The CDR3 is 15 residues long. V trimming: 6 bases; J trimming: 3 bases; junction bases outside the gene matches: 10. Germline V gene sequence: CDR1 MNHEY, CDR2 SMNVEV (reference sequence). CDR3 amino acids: CASSGSTGDVYEQYF. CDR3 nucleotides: TGTGCCAGCAGCGGATCGACAGGGGACGTCTACGAGCAGTACTTC.

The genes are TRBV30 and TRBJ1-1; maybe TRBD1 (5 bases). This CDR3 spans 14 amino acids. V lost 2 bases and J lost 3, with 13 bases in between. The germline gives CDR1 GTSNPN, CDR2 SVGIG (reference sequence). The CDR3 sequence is CAWSLGRWDTEAFF. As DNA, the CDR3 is TGTGCCTGGAGTCTGGGGCGCTGGGACACTGAAGCTTTCTTT.

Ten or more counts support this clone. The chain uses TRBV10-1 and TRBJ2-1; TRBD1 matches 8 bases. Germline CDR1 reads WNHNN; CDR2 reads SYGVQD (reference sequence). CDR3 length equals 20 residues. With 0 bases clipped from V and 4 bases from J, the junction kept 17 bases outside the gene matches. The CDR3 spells CASSESVRGQIGHRYNEQFF. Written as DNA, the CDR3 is TGCGCCAGCAGTGAGTCGGTCAGGGGGCAAATCGGACACCGTTACAATGAGCAGTTCTTC.

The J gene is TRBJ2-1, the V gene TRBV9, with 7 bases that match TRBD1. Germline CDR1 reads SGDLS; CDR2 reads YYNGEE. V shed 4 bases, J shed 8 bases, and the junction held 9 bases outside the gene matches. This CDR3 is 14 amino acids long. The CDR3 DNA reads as TGTGCCAGCAGCCCAGGACAGGCCCGGGATGAGCAGTTCTTC. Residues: CASSPGQARDEQFF.

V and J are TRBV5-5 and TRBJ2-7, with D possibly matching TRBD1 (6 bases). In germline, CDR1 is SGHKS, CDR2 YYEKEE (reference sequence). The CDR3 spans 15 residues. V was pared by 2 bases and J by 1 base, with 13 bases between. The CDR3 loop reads CASSLDHGQSYEQYF. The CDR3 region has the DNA TGTGCCAGCAGCTTAGACCATGGACAGTCCTACGAGCAGTACTTC. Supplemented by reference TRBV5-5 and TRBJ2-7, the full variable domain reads DAGVTQSPTHLIKTRGQQVTLRCSPISGHKSVSWYQQVLGQGPQFIFQYYEKEERGRGNFPDRFSARQFPNYSSELNVNALLLGDSALYLCASSLDHGQSYEQYFGPGTRLTVT.

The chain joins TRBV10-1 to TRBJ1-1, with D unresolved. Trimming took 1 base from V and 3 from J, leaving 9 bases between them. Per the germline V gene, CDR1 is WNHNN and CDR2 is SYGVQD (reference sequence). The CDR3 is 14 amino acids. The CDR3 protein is CASSELATDTEAFF. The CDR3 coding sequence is TGCGCCAGCAGTGAGTTAGCTACGGACACTGAAGCTTTCTTT.

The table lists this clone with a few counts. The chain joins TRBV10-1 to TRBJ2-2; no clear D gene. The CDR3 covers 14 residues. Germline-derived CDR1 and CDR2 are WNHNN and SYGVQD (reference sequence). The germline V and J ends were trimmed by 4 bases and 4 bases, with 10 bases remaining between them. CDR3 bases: TGCGCCAGCAGTGTTTACCCGGGCACCGGGGAGCTGTTTTTT. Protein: CASSVYPGTGELFF.

CDR3 amino acids: CASRGLAGAPAETQYF. In DNA, the CDR3 is TGTGCCAGCAGGGGACTAGCGGGGGCCCCTGCGGAGACCCAGTACTTC. This chain links TRBV7-9 with TRBJ2-5; 14 bases fit TRBD2. The CDR3 runs 16 residues. Germline CDR1 and CDR2: SEHNR and FQNEAQ (reference sequence). Trimming removed 6 bases from V and 5 bases from J; junction bases left unmatched: 8.

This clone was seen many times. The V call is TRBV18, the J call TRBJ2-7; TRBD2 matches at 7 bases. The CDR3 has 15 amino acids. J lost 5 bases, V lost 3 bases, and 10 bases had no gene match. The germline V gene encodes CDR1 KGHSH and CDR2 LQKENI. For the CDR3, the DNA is TGTGCCAGCTCACCCGGCTGGGGGGGATCGGACGAGCAGTACTTC. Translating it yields CASSPGWGGSDEQYF.

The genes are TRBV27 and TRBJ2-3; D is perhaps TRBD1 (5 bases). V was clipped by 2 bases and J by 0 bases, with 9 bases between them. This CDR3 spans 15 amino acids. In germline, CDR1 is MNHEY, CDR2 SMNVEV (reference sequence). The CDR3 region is CASSLGHPSTDTQYF. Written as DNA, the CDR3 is TGTGCCAGCAGTTTAGGACATCCTAGCACAGATACGCAGTATTTT.

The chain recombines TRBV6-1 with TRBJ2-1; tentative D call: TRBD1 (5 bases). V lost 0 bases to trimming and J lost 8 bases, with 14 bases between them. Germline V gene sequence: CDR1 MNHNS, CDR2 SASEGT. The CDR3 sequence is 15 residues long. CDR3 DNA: TGTGCCAGCAGTGAAGCCCGTACAGGACGGGATGAGCAGTTCTTC. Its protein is CASSEARTGRDEQFF.

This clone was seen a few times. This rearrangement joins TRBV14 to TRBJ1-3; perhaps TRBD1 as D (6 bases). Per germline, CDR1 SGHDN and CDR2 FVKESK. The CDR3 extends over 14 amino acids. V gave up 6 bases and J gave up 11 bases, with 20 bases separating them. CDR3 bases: TGTGCCAGCAGTTCCGGACAGACTCTCGGTCCCATATATTTT. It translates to CASSSGQTLGPIYF.

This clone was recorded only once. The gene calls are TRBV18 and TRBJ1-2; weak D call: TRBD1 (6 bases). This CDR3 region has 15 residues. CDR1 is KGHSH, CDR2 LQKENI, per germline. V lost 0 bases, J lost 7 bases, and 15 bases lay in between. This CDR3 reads CASSPPSRGAGGYTF. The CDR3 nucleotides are TGTGCCAGCTCACCACCATCCCGGGGGGCAGGTGGCTACACCTTC.

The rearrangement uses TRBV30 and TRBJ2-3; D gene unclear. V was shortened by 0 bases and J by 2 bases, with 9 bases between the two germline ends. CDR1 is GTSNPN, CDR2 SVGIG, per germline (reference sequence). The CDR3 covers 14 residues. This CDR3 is CAWSVIPLTDTQYF. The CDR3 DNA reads TGTGCCTGGAGTGTAATCCCCCTCACAGATACGCAGTATTTT.